What follows is one T cell receptor (delta chain) and its context. The same CDR3 can be traced to other DNA sequences in this sample. These data come from a study of γδ T cells in repeated Plasmodium falciparum infection. This CDR3 is 17 amino acids long. CDR1 TSWWSYY and CDR2 QGS come from the germline V gene. V was pared by 8 bases and J by 6 bases, with 25 bases between. Flow sorting of PBMC yielded separate Vgamma9/Vdelta2+ and Vdelta2-negative gammadelta T cell populations for bulk repertoire analysis. TCRdb ran CATT on the multiplex PCR reads. Here the sample spans 50,000 to 65,000 delta-chain clones, roughly 1.8% being singletons.

This TCR came from a pool of human donors (malaria-infected and uninfected, not separated). The rearrangement links TRDV1 to TRDJ2; D may match TRDD2 or TRDD3 (8 bases each). Material for sequencing was gamma-delta T cells from blood. The DNA of the CDR3 is TGTGCTCTTACTTCCTACGTTGAGGGGATACCCCCAGCACAACTCTTCTTT. This translates into CALTSYVEGIPPAQLFF.